The T cell receptor (beta chain) described here comes from a study of blood T cell repertoires in COVID-19. The assay was immunoSEQ multiplex PCR, and TCRdb's table has in-frame clones only and misses some. The sample includes fewer than 300,000 clones, roughly 84% seen only once; the top ten take roughly 0.87%. The CDR3 runs 20 residues. The source of this sequence is a human donor with COVID-19, enrolled during active disease. The donor label of this sample is uncertain. Sequencing was performed on peripheral blood. The genes are TRBV1 and TRBJ1-1; TRBD1, as called in the table, went unchecked against the DNA. TRBV1 is recorded as a pseudogene. The CDR3 DNA reads as TGCACCAGCAGCCAAGCCCCCGAATCGGATCGTTGGGGCGGGAACACTGAAGCTTTCTTT. Translating gives CTSSQAPESDRWGGNTEAFF.